Described below is a single TCR beta chain sequence and its context. The record originates from a study of T cell changes during pregnancy in multiple sclerosis. Clones were sequenced by immunoSEQ multiplex PCR, and TCRdb holds only the in-frame ones, with some missing. The table has some 60,000 clones, 93% seen once; the top ten hold around 1.8%. This CDR3 is built from 15 residues. V shed 5 bases and J shed 2 bases, with 12 bases lying between them. The V gene's germline CDR1 is SGHTA and CDR2 FQGNSA. The chain employs TRBV7-2 and TRBJ2-2, with a weak D call TRBD1 (6 bases). Sequencing was performed on peripheral blood, taken after pregnancy. This clonotype was obtained from a female donor with multiple sclerosis, enrolled in a pregnancy study. CDR3 bases: TGTGCCAGCAGCCTCGACAGGTTTAACACCGGGGAGCTGTTTTTT. This codes for CASSLDRFNTGELFF.